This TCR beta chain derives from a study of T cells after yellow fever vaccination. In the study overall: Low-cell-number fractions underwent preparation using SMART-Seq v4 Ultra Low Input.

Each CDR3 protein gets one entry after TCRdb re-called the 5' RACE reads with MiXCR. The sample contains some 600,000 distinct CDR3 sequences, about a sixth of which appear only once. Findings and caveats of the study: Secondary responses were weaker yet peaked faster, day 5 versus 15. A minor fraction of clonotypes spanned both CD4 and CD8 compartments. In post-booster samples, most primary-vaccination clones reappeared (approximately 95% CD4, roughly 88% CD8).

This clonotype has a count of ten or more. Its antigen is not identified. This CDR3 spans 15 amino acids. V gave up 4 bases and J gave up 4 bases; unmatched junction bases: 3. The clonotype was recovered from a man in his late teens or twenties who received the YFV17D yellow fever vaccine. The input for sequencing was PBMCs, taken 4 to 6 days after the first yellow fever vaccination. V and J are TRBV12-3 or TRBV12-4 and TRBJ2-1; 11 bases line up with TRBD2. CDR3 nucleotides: TGTGCCAGCAGTTATAGCGGGGGGGGATACAATGAGCAGTTCTTC. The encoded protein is CASSYSGGGYNEQFF.